Each of the 7 T cell receptor beta chains below was sequenced from the same sample in a study of response to subunit inactivated influenza vaccine. TCRdb independently ran MiXCR on the RT-PCR reads; one entry per CDR3 protein. The sample records about 570,000 distinct CDR3 sequences, about 10% being singletons. The material sequenced was PBMCs from blood, taken on the day of vaccination. The receptors come from a man aged 45-65 years who received an inactivated influenza vaccine.

This clonotype occurred many times. J is TRBJ2-3 and V is TRBV30; D is unresolved. V shed 2 bases and J shed 6 bases, with 9 bases lying between them. Germline V gives CDR1 GTSNPN, CDR2 SVGIG (reference sequence). The CDR3 runs 12 residues. The CDR3 DNA reads TGTGCCTGGAGTCTGCTAACGGATACGCAGTATTTT. This translates into CAWSLLTDTQYF.

This clonotype was found a few times. The V gene is TRBV7-9, the J gene TRBJ2-1; no firm D call. The length of the CDR3 is 13 residues. The germline CDR1 and CDR2 sequences are SEHNR and FQNEAQ (reference sequence). Trimming removed 5 bases at V and 9 bases at J, with 14 bases between. CDR3 residues: CASSPRPAREQFF. In DNA, the CDR3 is TGTGCCAGCAGCCCCCGCCCGGCGCGTGAGCAGTTCTTC.

The V gene is TRBV25-1, the J gene TRBJ2-1; perhaps TRBD2 as D (6 bases). V dropped 3 bases and J dropped 1 base, with 10 bases sitting between them. The CDR3 contains 15 residues. Germline-derived CDR1 and CDR2 are MGHDK and SYGVNS. The CDR3 coding sequence is TGTGCCAGCAGTGATTGGGGGGTTTCCTACAATGAGCAGTTCTTC. Translated: CASSDWGVSYNEQFF. The whole variable domain, filled in from reference TRBV25-1 and TRBJ2-1, reads EADIYQTPRYLVIGTGKKITLECSQTMGHDKMYWYQQDPGMELHLIHYSYGVNSTEKGDLSSESTVSRIRTEHFPLTLESARPSHTSQYLCASSDWGVSYNEQFFGPGTRLTVL.

In this sample, this clonotype turned up a few times. The V call is TRBV5-1, the J call TRBJ1-1; 8 bases fit TRBD1. Germline values: CDR1 SGHRS, CDR2 YFSETQ. This CDR3 contains 16 residues. The junction had 10 bases not matched to a gene; V was cut back by 2 bases and J by 4 bases. CDR3 nucleotides: TGCGCCAGCAGCTTTCAGCCAGGGGGCGCGGGCACTGAAGCTTTCTTT. This codes for CASSFQPGGAGTEAFF.

In the case of this clonotype: This CDR3 is missing its conserved last phenylalanine or tryptophan, likely due to a read error. The CDR3 coding sequence is TGTGCCAGCAGCCCGCAAGGACTAGCAGCTAGCACAGATACGCAGTATCTT. Protein sequence: CASSPQGLAASTDTQYL. The chain links TRBV7-3 to TRBJ2-3; 8 nucleotides agree with TRBD2. In germline, CDR1 is SGHTA, CDR2 FQGTGA. CDR3 size: 17 residues. Trimming at V came to 5 bases and at J to 0 bases, leaving 10 bases not matched to a gene.

The chain joins TRBV5-1 to TRBJ1-2, with a possible D match to TRBD1 (6 bases). The CDR3 spans 13 residues. Trimming took 3 bases from V and 6 from J, leaving 12 bases between them. In germline, CDR1 is SGHRS, CDR2 YFSETQ. In nucleotides, the CDR3 is TGCGCCAGCAGCTCCGGAGCAGGGGATGGCTACACCTTC. Protein product: CASSSGAGDGYTF.

The genes are TRBV13 and TRBJ2-1; weak D call: TRBD2 (5 bases). This CDR3 region has 16 residues. Germline values: CDR1 PRHDT, CDR2 FYEKMQ (reference sequence). V lost 6 bases and J 0 bases, leaving 15 bases between the germline ends. The CDR3 region has the DNA TGTGCCAGCAGATTCCGGGAAGGGAGCTCCTACAATGAGCAGTTCTTC. It translates to CASRFREGSSYNEQFF.